One T cell receptor beta chain is described in this entry. What it recognizes is unknown. The data are from a study of T cells in Graves' hyperthyroidism and ophthalmopathy. Study results and limitations: Blood samples included most of the expanded thyroid clonotypes exceeding 0.001.

Regions amplified from RNA transcripts were the TCR beta CDR3 regions. The TCR CDR3 first-round RT-PCR relied on the HTBI primer set. TCRdb reprocessed the multiplex PCR reads with MiXCR, giving one entry per CDR3 protein. This sample has roughly 300,000 distinct CDR3 sequences, with around 20% found just once. V lost 3 bases to trimming and J lost 6 bases, with 17 bases between them. The CDR3 covers 15 residues. The germline gives CDR1 SGHRS, CDR2 YFSETQ. The origin of this receptor is a woman aged 45-59 years with Graves' hyperthyroidism. J is TRBJ2-3 and V is TRBV5-1, with D perhaps TRBD2 (6 bases). The sequenced sample was blood. The CDR3 here is CASSSAGPTKDTQYF. CDR3 bases: TGCGCCAGCAGCTCGGCGGGACCGACTAAGGATACGCAGTATTTT.